The source of this T cell receptor beta chain is a study of T-cell reconstitution after alpha-beta-depleted transplantation in children. A library of TCRbeta sequences, prepared with unique molecular identifiers, was generated. TCRdb used MiXCR to reprocess the PCR reads, holding one entry per CDR3 protein. The table records about 400,000 distinct CDR3 sequences, 20% of them present only once. This clonotype has a count of ten or more. V lost 4 bases and J lost 5; bases outside the gene matches: 3. The CDR3 runs to 13 residues. CDR1 and CDR2 from the germline V gene are SGHRS and YFSETQ. The sequenced sample was PBMCs from the stem cell graft donor, obtained from the stem cell graft. This TCR was sampled from a human donor who donated a stem cell graft to a child with acute myeloid leukemia. V usage is TRBV5-1 and J usage is TRBJ2-1; 7 bases match TRBD1. The CDR3 protein is CASSEGQNNEQFF. CDR3 DNA sequence: TGCGCCAGCAGCGAGGGACAGAACAATGAGCAGTTCTTC.